This TCR beta chain originates from a study of blood T cell repertoires in COVID-19. Study details: In each case, the material was cDNA or gDNA derived from T cells, B-cell-depleted T cells, or PBMCs.

Original analysis: Amplification of reference gene primers was used by the study to estimate nucleated cell counts. Here immunoSEQ multiplex PCR was the method, and the copy in TCRdb shows in-frame clones only, minus some. V, J and clone size reflect that table, while D and trimming were determined from the DNA. The sample lists around 98,000 clones, 82% occurring once. This clonotype was obtained from a man aged 65-85 years with active or convalescent COVID-19. The sequencing sample was made of peripheral blood.

The DNA of the CDR3 is TGTGCCACCAGCGAAGAACAGGGACAAAAACTGTTTTTT. Protein product: CATSEEQGQKLFF. The chain links TRBV15 to TRBJ1-4; the D gene is possibly TRBD1 (6 bases). Trimming left V 5 bases short and J 9 bases short, with 13 bases between. The CDR3 covers 13 residues. Germline V lookup: CDR1 LNHNV, CDR2 YYDKDF (reference sequence). The full variable domain, rest sourced from reference TRBV15 and TRBJ1-4, is DAMVIQNPRYQVTQFGKPVTLSCSQTLNHNVMYWYQQKSSQAPKLLFHYYDKDFNNEADTPDNFQSRRPNTSFCFLDIRSPGLGDTAMYLCATSEEQGQKLFFGSGTQLSVL.